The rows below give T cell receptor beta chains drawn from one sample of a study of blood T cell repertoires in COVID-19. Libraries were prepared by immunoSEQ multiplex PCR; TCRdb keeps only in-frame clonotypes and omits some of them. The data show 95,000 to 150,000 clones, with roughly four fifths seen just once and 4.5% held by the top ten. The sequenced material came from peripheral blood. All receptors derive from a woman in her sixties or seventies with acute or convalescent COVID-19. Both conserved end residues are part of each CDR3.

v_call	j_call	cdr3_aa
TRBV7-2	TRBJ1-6	CASSLDGRGRSNSPLHF
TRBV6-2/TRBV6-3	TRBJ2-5	CASSYNAGGPLETQYF
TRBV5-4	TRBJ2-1	CASSPWKRGGLYNEQFF
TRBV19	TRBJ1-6	CASSPLRAAGDSPLHF
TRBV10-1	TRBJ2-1	CASSGNRGKQFF
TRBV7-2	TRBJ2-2	CASSLDAGGGTGELFF
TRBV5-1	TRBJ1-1	CASSFYPPASGQGTYTEAFF
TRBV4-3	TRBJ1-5	CASSQDFLGQPQHF
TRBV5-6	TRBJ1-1	CASSPQLRGKNTEAFF
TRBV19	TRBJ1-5	CASSIGNRGLGQPQHF
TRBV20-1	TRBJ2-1	CSAVRDNEQFF
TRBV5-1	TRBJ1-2	CASSLAPGQPYTF
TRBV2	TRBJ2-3	CASSAGGGADTQYF
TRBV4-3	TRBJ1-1	CASSQAEGNTEAFF
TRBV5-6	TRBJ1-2	CASSPTRTQVSYGYTF
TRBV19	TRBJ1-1	CASSIGLQGRNRVGAFF
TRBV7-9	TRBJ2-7	CASSFSGVRSYEQYF
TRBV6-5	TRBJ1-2	CASSTGTGGYTF
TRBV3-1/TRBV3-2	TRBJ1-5	CASSQTQLSPQHF
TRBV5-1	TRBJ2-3	CASSLDGTGADTQYF
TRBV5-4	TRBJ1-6	CASSLESPSPLHF
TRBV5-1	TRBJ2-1	CASSLETEEQFF
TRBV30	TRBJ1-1	CAWRFTGFTEAFF
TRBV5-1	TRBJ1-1	CASSFGTGNTEAFF
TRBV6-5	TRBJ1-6	CASSSGLYSPLHF
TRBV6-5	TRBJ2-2	CASSYGQGVGELFF
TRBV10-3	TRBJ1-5	CAISENGDSNQPQHF
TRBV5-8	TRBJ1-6	CASSFSGQNNSPLHF
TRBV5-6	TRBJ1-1	CASSYGQNTEAFF
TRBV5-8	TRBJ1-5	CASSLIQRANQPQHF
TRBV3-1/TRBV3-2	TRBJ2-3	CASSQNSGGLTDTQYF
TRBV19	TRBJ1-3	CASSIAPGQGPRSSGNTIYF
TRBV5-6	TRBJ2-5	CASSDRLDTETQYF
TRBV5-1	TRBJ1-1	CASSLAGGQGPNTEAFF
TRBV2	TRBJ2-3	CASSIRYLPDTQYF
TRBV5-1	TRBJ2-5	CASSPGTGFPETQYF
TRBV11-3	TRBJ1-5	CASSLNAGPGQPQHF
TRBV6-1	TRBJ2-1	CASSEDGGQFF
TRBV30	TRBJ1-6	CAWTGQGNSPLHF
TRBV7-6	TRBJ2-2	CASSLRGQGNTGELFF
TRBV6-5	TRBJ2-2	CASKGIRELFF
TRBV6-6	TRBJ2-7	CASIPGLSFSYEQYF
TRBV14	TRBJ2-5	CASSPRLFQETQYF